These T cell receptor beta chains were read from a single sample in a study of Graves' ophthalmopathy and Graves' hyperthyroidism. TCRdb processed the multiplex PCR reads anew with MiXCR; each CDR3 protein has one entry. The sample lists under 350,000 distinct CDR3 sequences, around a sixth occurring once. Sequencing was done on a sample of peripheral blood. The receptors were sampled from an adult man with Graves' ophthalmopathy. Both conserved end residues are part of each CDR3. A D gene is named only where the DNA matches it firmly. Size tells how often a clone was seen (once, few, many) or the class of an expanded clone, and some rows leave it out.

>TRBJ2-7|many|TRBV5-4|TRBD1
TGTGCCAGCAGCAACGTGACAGGGTCCGAGCAGTACTTC
CASSNVTGSEQYF
>TRBJ2-5|.|TRBV28|TRBD2
TGTGCCAGCAGCCCTTTACCGGGACTAGCGGACCACCAAGAGACCCAGTACTTC
CASSPLPGLADHQETQYF
>TRBJ1-1|few|TRBV6-1|.
TGTGCCAGCAGTGAATCCGGCGGGACTGAAGCTTTCTTT
CASSESGGTEAFF
>TRBJ1-1|.|TRBV12-3/TRBV12-4|.
TGTGCCAGCAGTACGGGTGGAGGGTACACTGAAGCTTTCTTT
CASSTGGGYTEAFF
>TRBJ2-7|.|TRBV20-1|.
TGCAGTGCTAGAGCGATGTCGAGCTCCTACGAGCAGTACTTC
CSARAMSSSYEQYF
>TRBJ2-4|many|TRBV10-1|TRBD2
TGCGCCAGCAGTGAGTCCGGACTAGCGGGAGATGAAAACATTCAGTACTTC
CASSESGLAGDENIQYF
>TRBJ2-2|many|TRBV6-5|TRBD1
TGTGCCAGCAAGGGGACAGGGGGCCCCGGGGAGCTGTTTTTT
CASKGTGGPGELFF
>TRBJ1-5|many|TRBV5-1|.
TGCGCCAGCAGCCCAGACAGCCTCGCCCGGGGAAATCAGCCCCAGCATTTT
CASSPDSLARGNQPQHF
>TRBJ2-5|.|TRBV27|TRBD2
TGTGCCAGCAGTTTATTAGCGGGAGGGCCGATAAAGACCCAGTACTTC
CASSLLAGGPIKTQYF
>TRBJ1-3|many|TRBV19|.
TGTGCCAGTAGAAGTCCCGGGACCTTTTCGGGGAAGGGAAACACCATATATTTT
CASRSPGTFSGKGNTIYF
>TRBJ2-7|many|TRBV12-3/TRBV12-4|.
TGTGCCAGCAGTTTAAGTGGTAGTCCCGACGAGCAGTACTTC
CASSLSGSPDEQYF
>TRBJ2-2|many|TRBV12-3/TRBV12-4|.
TGTGCCAGCAGTTTACCACGGACGTCCACCGGGGAGCTGTTTTTT
CASSLPRTSTGELFF
>TRBJ2-7|many|TRBV20-1|.
TGCAGTGCTGGCAGGGCAAGCGAGCAGTACTTC
CSAGRASEQYF
>TRBJ2-5|.|TRBV20-1|TRBD2
TGCAGTGCCAGCGGACTAGCGGGAAAAGAGACCCAGTACTTC
CSASGLAGKETQYF
>TRBJ2-7|many|TRBV5-1|TRBD1
TGCGCCAGCAGCTTGGTTCGCGGCAGGGGGCCGGGGGAGCAGTACTTC
CASSLVRGRGPGEQYF
>TRBJ1-2|many|TRBV6-5|TRBD1
TGTGCCAGCAGTCCCCGTTTTGGACAGGGGGCGGGCGGCTACACCTTC
CASSPRFGQGAGGYTF
>TRBJ2-7|many|TRBV6-1|.
TGTGCCAGCAGTATGGATAGGGTCTCCTACGAGCAGTACTTC
CASSMDRVSYEQYF
>TRBJ2-7|many|TRBV5-1|TRBD2
TGCGCCAGCAGCCTAGCGGGCTTGAGGCGGGGAACCTCCTACGAGCAGTACTTC
CASSLAGLRRGTSYEQYF
>TRBJ1-1|many|TRBV6-5|.
TGTGCCAGCAGAACCGGGACAACGAACACTGAAGCTTTCTTT
CASRTGTTNTEAFF
>TRBJ2-2|many|TRBV7-3|.
TGTGCCAGCAGCCAAGGGGGACTGCTGAACACCGGGGAGCTGTTTTTT
CASSQGGLLNTGELFF
>TRBJ1-5|many|TRBV15|.
TGTGCCACCAGCAGAGATCGGAGACCCAATCAGCCCCAGCATTTT
CATSRDRRPNQPQHF
>TRBJ2-7|many|TRBV6-1|TRBD1
TGTGCCAGCAGTGAGAGGACAGGGGTCTACGAGCAGTACTTC
CASSERTGVYEQYF
>TRBJ2-2|many|TRBV2|.
TGTGCCAGCAGTGAACCGGGCCTCGGTAGCACCGGGGAGCTGTTTTTT
CASSEPGLGSTGELFF
>TRBJ1-5|few|TRBV11-2|.
TGTGCCAGCAGCTTAGAACAGGGCCGGCAGCCCCAGCATTTT
CASSLEQGRQPQHF
>TRBJ2-7|many|TRBV4-3|TRBD1
TGCGCCAGCAGCCCGTCGTACAGGGGCTACGAGCAGTACTTC
CASSPSYRGYEQYF